This T cell receptor (beta chain) was sequenced for a study of blood T cells in healthy people across ages. V lost 4 bases, J lost 0 bases, and 10 bases lay in between. The CDR3 totals 15 residues. The germline V gene encodes CDR1 MNHEY and CDR2 SVGAGI. The authors ran a second PCR of about 6 to 11 cycles using a sample-barcoded 5' primer and a J-beta primer mix. Tags on each cDNA molecule came from a template-switch adaptor with 12 random nucleotides. Per sample, CDR3-containing paired-end reads numbered at least 2.5 million. TCRdb analysed the 5' RACE reads with MiXCR anew, one entry per CDR3 protein. Found here are 1.5 million to 2 million distinct CDR3 sequences, approximately 30% of them singletons; the top ten hold about 7.7%. In regard to this clonotype: The antigen remains unidentified.

Study-level findings and limits: Compared with aged donors, long-lived donors showed fewer expanded clones, suggesting selection.

The chain is built from TRBV6-5 and TRBJ2-1; no reliable D call. Sequencing was done on a sample of blood. The receptor comes from a woman younger than 45 in good health. The CDR3 region has the DNA TGTGCCAGCAGTTCACGCCTAGACTCCTACAATGAGCAGTTCTTC. This codes for CASSSRLDSYNEQFF.